In its sample, the clone carrying this T cell receptor beta chain was seen a few times. The sample is drawn from a study of cytomegalovirus exposure and HLA in healthy donors. The data were produced by immunoSEQ multiplex PCR, yet TCRdb's version contains in-frame clones alone and is incomplete. The table records some 170,000 clones, 65% to 90% of them present only once. This CDR3 has 15 amino acids. CDR1 MGHRA and CDR2 YSYEKL come from the germline V gene. Trimming removed 0 bases from V and 4 bases from J, with 12 bases in between. The chain joins TRBV4-1 to TRBJ1-2, with a weak D call TRBD1 (6 bases). This TCR was recovered from a woman between 18 and 29 years old in good health and CMV-seronegative. The source material was PBMCs. CDR3 nucleotides: TGCGCCAGCAGCCAAGATGGGGCGACAGGCTATGGCTACACCTTC. Amino acids: CASSQDGATGYGYTF.